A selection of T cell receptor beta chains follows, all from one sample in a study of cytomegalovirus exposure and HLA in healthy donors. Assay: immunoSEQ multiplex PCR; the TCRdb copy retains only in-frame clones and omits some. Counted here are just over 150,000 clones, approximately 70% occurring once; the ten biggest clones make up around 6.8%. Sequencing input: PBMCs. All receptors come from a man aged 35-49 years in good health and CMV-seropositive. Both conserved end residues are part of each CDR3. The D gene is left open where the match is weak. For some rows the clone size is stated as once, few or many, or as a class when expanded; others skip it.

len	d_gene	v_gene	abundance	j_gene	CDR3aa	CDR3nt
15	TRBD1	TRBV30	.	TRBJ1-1	CAWSLGLGGRGEAFF	TGTGCCTGGAGTTTGGGTTTAGGGGGCCGGGGTGAAGCTTTCTTT
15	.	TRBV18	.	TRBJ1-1	CASSPDRSMNTEAFF	TGTGCCAGCTCACCAGACAGGTCCATGAACACTGAAGCTTTCTTT
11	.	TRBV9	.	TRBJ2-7	CASSANFEQYF	TGTGCCAGCAGCGCCAATTTCGAGCAGTACTTC
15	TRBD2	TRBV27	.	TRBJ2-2	CASSLGASGTGELFF	TGTGCCAGCAGTTTAGGGGCTAGCGGCACCGGGGAGCTGTTTTTT
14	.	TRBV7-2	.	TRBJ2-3	CASTPRGSTDTQYF	TGTGCCAGCACCCCGAGGGGGAGCACAGATACGCAGTATTTT
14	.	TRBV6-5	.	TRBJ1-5	CASSYEGGSQPQHF	TGTGCCAGCAGTTACGAGGGGGGGAGTCAGCCCCAGCATTTT
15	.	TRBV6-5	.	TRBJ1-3	CASSSYDTSGNTIYF	TGTGCCAGCAGTTCCTATGACACCTCTGGAAACACCATATATTTT
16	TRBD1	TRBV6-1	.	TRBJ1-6	CASSEADGTGNSPLHF	TGTGCCAGCAGTGAAGCGGATGGGACAGGGAATTCACCCCTCCACTTT
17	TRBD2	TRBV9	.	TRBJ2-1	CASSVARTSGGANEQFF	TGTGCCAGCAGCGTAGCTAGGACTAGCGGGGGGGCTAATGAGCAGTTCTTC
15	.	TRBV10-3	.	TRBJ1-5	CAISEDPGSNQPQHF	TGTGCCATCAGTGAGGATCCGGGGAGCAATCAGCCCCAGCATTTT
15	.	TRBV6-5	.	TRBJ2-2	CASSWIGPGTGELFF	TGTGCCAGCAGTTGGATTGGGCCTGGCACCGGGGAGCTGTTTTTT
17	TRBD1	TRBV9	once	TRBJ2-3	CASSVAVTGDFTDTQYF	TGTGCCAGCAGCGTAGCGGTGACAGGGGATTTCACAGATACGCAGTATTTT
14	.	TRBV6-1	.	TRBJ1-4	CASREGGTNEKLFF	TGTGCCAGCAGGGAGGGGGGGACTAATGAAAAACTGTTTTTT
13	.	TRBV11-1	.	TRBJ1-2	CASTHGSNYGYTF	TGTGCCAGCACTCACGGGTCTAACTATGGCTACACCTTC
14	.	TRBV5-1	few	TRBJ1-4	CASTETATNEKLFF	TGCGCCAGTACCGAGACAGCAACTAATGAAAAACTGTTTTTT
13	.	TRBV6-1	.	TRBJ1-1	CASSRQVYTEAFF	TGTGCCAGCAGTAGACAGGTCTACACTGAAGCTTTCTTT
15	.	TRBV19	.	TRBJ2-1	CASSPPDRFVDEQFF	TGTGCCAGTAGCCCCCCCGACAGGTTCGTCGATGAGCAGTTCTTC
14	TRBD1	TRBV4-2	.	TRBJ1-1	CASSRQGSNTEAFF	TGTGCCAGCAGCCGACAGGGTTCGAACACTGAAGCTTTCTTT
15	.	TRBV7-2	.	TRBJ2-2	CASSLGQTSGGELFF	TGTGCCAGCAGCTTAGGGCAGACCTCAGGGGGGGAGCTGTTTTTT
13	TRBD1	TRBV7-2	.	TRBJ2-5	CASSRDRGETQYF	TGTGCCAGCAGCCGGGACAGGGGAGAGACCCAGTACTTC
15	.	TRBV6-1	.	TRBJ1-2	CAVSEAGRFNYGYTF	TGTGCGGTTAGTGAGGCGGGCCGCTTTAACTATGGCTACACCTTC
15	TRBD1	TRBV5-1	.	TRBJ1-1	CASSPGQIMNTEAFF	TGCGCCAGCAGCCCGGGACAGATAATGAACACTGAAGCTTTCTTT
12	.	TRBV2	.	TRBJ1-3	CASSINGNTIYF	TGTGCCAGCAGTATTAATGGAAACACCATATATTTT
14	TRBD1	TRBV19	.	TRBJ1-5	CASSMTGGYQPQHF	TGTGCCAGTAGTATGACAGGGGGCTATCAGCCCCAGCATTTT
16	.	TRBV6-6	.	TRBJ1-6	CASSSLTAPMDSPLHF	TGTGCCAGCAGTTCCCTTACAGCTCCTATGGATTCACCCCTCCACTTT
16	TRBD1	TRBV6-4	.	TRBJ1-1	CASREDRAAVNTEAFF	TGTGCCAGCAGAGAAGACAGGGCCGCAGTGAACACTGAAGCTTTCTTT
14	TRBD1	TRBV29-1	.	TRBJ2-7	CSVLRDRGTHEQYF	TGCAGCGTCCTAAGGGACAGGGGGACCCACGAGCAGTACTTC
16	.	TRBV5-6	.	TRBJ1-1	CASVLLAAGSNTEAFF	TGTGCCAGCGTCCTCTTGGCAGCGGGATCGAACACTGAAGCTTTCTTT
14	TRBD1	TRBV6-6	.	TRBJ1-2	CASSNDGQGGGYTF	TGTGCCAGCAGCAATGATGGACAGGGAGGCGGCTACACCTTC
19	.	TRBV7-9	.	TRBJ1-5	CASSAQRDISSRWDQPQHF	TGTGCCAGCAGCGCACAACGGGACATCTCCTCCAGATGGGATCAGCCCCAGCATTTT
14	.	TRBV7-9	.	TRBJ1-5	CASSLDSSNQPQHF	TGTGCCAGCAGCTTAGACAGTTCTAATCAGCCCCAGCATTTT
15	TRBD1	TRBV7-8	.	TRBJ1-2	CASSLLQGSGYGYTF	TGTGCCAGCAGCCTCCTACAGGGGAGTGGGTATGGCTACACCTTC
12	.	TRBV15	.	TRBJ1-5	CATSRAVEPQHF	TGTGCCACCAGCAGAGCAGTTGAGCCCCAGCATTTT
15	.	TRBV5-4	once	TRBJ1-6	CASSPDRVNNSPLHF	TGTGCCAGCAGCCCCGACCGGGTCAATAATTCACCCCTCCACTTT
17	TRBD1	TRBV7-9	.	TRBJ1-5	CASSLASGGIGNQPQHF	TGTGCCAGCAGCTTAGCGTCAGGGGGAATTGGCAATCAGCCCCAGCATTTT
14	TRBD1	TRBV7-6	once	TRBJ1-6	CASSPGQEHSPLHF	TGTGCCAGCAGCCCAGGACAGGAACATTCACCCCTCCACTTT
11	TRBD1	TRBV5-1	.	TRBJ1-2	CASSLTGPVIF	TGCGCCAGCAGCCTGACAGGGCCCGTAATCTTC
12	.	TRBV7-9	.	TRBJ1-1	CASRNPGGEAFF	TGTGCCAGCAGGAATCCGGGGGGGGAAGCTTTCTTT
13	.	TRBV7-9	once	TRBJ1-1	CASSTGWGTEAFF	TGTGCCAGCAGCACGGGGTGGGGCACTGAAGCTTTCTTT
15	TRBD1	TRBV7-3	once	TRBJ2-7	CASSLGPQGESEQYF	TGTGCCAGCAGCTTAGGCCCACAGGGGGAAAGCGAGCAGTACTTC